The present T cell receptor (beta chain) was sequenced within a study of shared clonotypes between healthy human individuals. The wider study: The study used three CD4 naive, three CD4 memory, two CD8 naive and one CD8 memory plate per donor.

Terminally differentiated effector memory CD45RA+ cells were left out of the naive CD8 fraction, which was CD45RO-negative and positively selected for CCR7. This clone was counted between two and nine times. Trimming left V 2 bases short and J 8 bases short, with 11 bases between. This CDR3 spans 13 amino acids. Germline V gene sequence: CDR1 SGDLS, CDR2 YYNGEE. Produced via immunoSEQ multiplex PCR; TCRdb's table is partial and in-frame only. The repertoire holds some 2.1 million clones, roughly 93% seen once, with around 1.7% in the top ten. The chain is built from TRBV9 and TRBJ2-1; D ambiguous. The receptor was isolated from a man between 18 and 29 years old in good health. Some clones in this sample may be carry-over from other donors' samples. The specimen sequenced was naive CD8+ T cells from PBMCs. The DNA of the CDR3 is TGTGCCAGCAGCGTTGGCTCAGGCCATGAGCAGTTCTTC. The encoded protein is CASSVGSGHEQFF. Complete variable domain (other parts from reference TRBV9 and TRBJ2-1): DSGVTQTPKHLITATGQRVTLRCSPRSGDLSVYWYQQSLDQGLQFLIQYYNGEERAKGNILERFSAQQFPDLHSELNLSSLELGDSALYFCASSVGSGHEQFFGPGTRLTVL.